One sample yielded the 12 T cell receptor beta chains listed below, sequenced in a study of T cells in Graves' hyperthyroidism and ophthalmopathy. RNA transcripts were the template for amplifying TCR beta CDR3 regions. HTBI primers were employed in a first-round RT-PCR of the TCR CDR3. TCRdb reprocessed the multiplex PCR reads via MiXCR and lists one record per CDR3 protein. The sample lists some 180,000 distinct CDR3 sequences; approximately 16% were seen once. Sequenced input: blood. These receptors all come from a woman between 45 and 65 years old with Graves' hyperthyroidism.

This clonotype has a count of ten or more. Germline and junction disagree at one end, which may indicate a read error. The rearrangement links TRBV5-1 to TRBJ1-1, with TRBD1 matching over 10 bases. This CDR3 region has 14 residues. Per the germline V gene, CDR1 is SGHRS and CDR2 is YFSETQ. The CDR3 region is CASSPGTGDTEAFF. CDR3 nucleotide sequence: TGTGCCAGCAGCCCCGGGACAGGGGACACTGAAGCTTTCTTT.

The sample holds many counts of this clonotype. The V gene is TRBV5-1, the J gene TRBJ1-1, with TRBD1 as a possible D gene (5 bases). The V end was cut by 6 bases, the J end by 0 bases, with 9 bases between. The CDR3 length is 13 residues. CDR1 is SGHRS, CDR2 YFSETQ, per germline. The DNA of the CDR3 is TGCGCCAGCAAACAGGAGATGAACACTGAAGCTTTCTTT. This sequence encodes CASKQEMNTEAFF.

This clonotype was recorded a few times. The chain is built from TRBV24-1 and TRBJ2-3; D remains ambiguous. The V end was cut by 2 bases, the J end by 6 bases, with 8 bases between. The CDR3 totals 13 residues. CDR1 is KGHDR and CDR2 is SFDVKD in the germline V gene. The CDR3 DNA reads TGTGCCACCAGTGATTCCAACTTGGATACGCAGTATTTT. Protein sequence: CATSDSNLDTQYF.

In its sample, this clonotype was seen a few times. This chain connects TRBV27 to TRBJ2-2; D not certain. The V gene's germline CDR1 is MNHEY and CDR2 SMNVEV (reference sequence). The CDR3 has 13 residues. Trimming removed 6 bases at V and 4 bases at J, with 9 bases between. Here the CDR3 reads CASRILGTGELFF. CDR3 bases: TGTGCCAGCAGAATTCTTGGCACCGGGGAGCTGTTTTTT.

This clonotype was counted only a few times. The chain links TRBV29-1 to TRBJ1-2; D perhaps matches TRBD1 (5 bases). The germline V gene encodes CDR1 SQVTM and CDR2 ANQGSEA. Trimming removed 5 bases at V and 5 bases at J, with 12 bases between. The CDR3 is made up of 12 amino acids. The CDR3 region is CSVRDGKYGYTF. CDR3 DNA sequence: TGCAGCGTTCGGGACGGAAAATATGGCTACACCTTC.

The V and J genes are TRBV19 and TRBJ1-1; 8 bases are shared with TRBD1. J lost 4 bases, V lost 10 bases, and 11 bases had no gene match. The CDR3 loop spans 14 amino acids. The germline V gene encodes CDR1 LNHDA and CDR2 SQIVND (reference sequence). As DNA, the CDR3 is TGTGCCACCTCCGGGACAGGTTACTCCACTGAAGCTTTCTTT. Amino acids: CATSGTGYSTEAFF.

Remarks on this clonotype: This clone may be a read error of a much larger clone one base away. The chain employs TRBV12-3 or TRBV12-4 and TRBJ2-3; no reliable D call. The CDR3 length is 15 residues. CDR3 amino acids: CAGRLTLTGTDTQYF. CDR3 nucleotide sequence: TGTGCCGGCAGGTTAACCTTAACAGGCACAGATACGCAGTATTTT.

The rearrangement links TRBV6-1 to TRBJ1-6; D gene ambiguous. Germline V lookup: CDR1 MNHNS, CDR2 SASEGT. The CDR3 contains 12 residues. With 6 bases removed from V and 10 bases from J, the gap between germline ends came to 10 bases. The CDR3 here is CASRDYGSPLHF. For the CDR3, the DNA is TGTGCCAGCAGGGATTATGGGTCACCCCTCCACTTT.

In this sample, this clonotype turned up many times. The V call is TRBV28, the J call TRBJ2-3; the match to TRBD1 covers 12 bases. Losses at the gene ends were 4 bases for V and 6 bases for J; bases not matched to a gene: 8. CDR1 MDHEN and CDR2 SYDVKM come from the germline V gene. The CDR3 consists of 16 residues. The CDR3 DNA reads TGTGCCAGCAGTTATGAAGGGACAGGGGGCATGGATACGCAGTATTTT. Encoded protein: CASSYEGTGGMDTQYF.

This clonotype has only a few counts. This chain joins TRBV10-3 and TRBJ2-3; 15 bases are a match to TRBD2. Losses at the gene ends were 3 bases for V and 6 bases for J; bases not matched to a gene: 4. The germline V gene encodes CDR1 ENHRY and CDR2 SYGVKD. This CDR3 has 16 residues. This CDR3 is CAISDRGLAGGDTQYF. The CDR3 nucleotides are TGTGCCATCAGTGACCGCGGACTAGCGGGAGGGGATACGCAGTATTTT.

This clonotype was picked up a small number of times. The CDR3 sequence: CAASRDPIEQFF. CDR3 sequence (DNA): TGTGCCGCAAGCCGGGACCCCATTGAGCAGTTCTTC. The V gene is TRBV19, the J gene TRBJ2-1; D may match TRBD1 or TRBD2 (5 bases each). Between the trimmed V and J ends, which lost 11 bases and 9 bases, there was a span of 17 bases. The germline V gene has CDR1 LNHDA and CDR2 SQIVND (reference sequence). CDR3 length: 12 amino acids.

The rearrangement uses TRBV6-1 and TRBJ2-7; maybe TRBD1 (5 bases). The CDR3 has 14 residues. Germline values: CDR1 MNHNS, CDR2 SASEGT. Deletions cut 6 bases from V and 2 bases from J, with 14 bases between. The CDR3 loop reads CASSQGAATYEQYF. As DNA, the CDR3 is TGTGCCAGCAGCCAAGGGGCCGCAACCTACGAGCAGTACTTC.